This TCR beta chain was captured by sequencing in a study of blood T cell repertoires in COVID-19. For the study at large: Italy, Spain and the United States were the sources of the convalescent and acute COVID-19 samples. PBMCs, B-cell-depleted T cells, or T cells provided the cDNA or gDNA that made up the material.

Authors' analysis steps: Reference gene primer amplification gave estimated nucleated cell counts. TCRdb's table, derived via immunoSEQ multiplex PCR, lists solely in-frame clones and lacks some. V, J and clone size derive from that table, while D and trimming were established from the DNA sequence. The repertoire holds 250,000 to 350,000 clones, with approximately 89% as singletons. CDR1 is SEHNR, CDR2 FQNEAQ, per germline (reference sequence). Between the trimmed V and J ends, which lost 1 base and 5 bases, there was a span of 12 bases. This CDR3 has 16 amino acids. The sample comprised peripheral blood. The sequence came from a woman aged 55-75 years with acute or convalescent COVID-19. This chain uses TRBV7-9 with TRBJ2-6; D gene ambiguous. The CDR3 region is CASSLVLQARANVLTF. As DNA, the CDR3 is TGTGCCAGCAGCTTAGTACTTCAGGCCAGGGCCAACGTCCTGACTTTC. Complete variable domain (other parts from reference TRBV7-9 and TRBJ2-6): DTGVSQNPRHKITKRGQNVTFRCDPISEHNRLYWYRQTLGQGPEFLTYFQNEAQLEKSRLLSDRFSAERPKGSFSTLEIQRTEQGDSAMYLCASSLVLQARANVLTFGAGSRLTVL.